A selection of T cell receptor beta chains follows, all from one sample in a study of human T cells and chemical hapten exposure. TCRdb used MiXCR to reprocess the RACE reads, holding one entry per CDR3 protein. This table has about 54,000 distinct CDR3 sequences, around 9.5% appearing once. Sample: whole blood, taken in connection with sensitization to the hapten diphenylcyclopropenone (DPC). The receptor source for this set is a woman aged 50 to 60 with alopecia areata. Some clones in this sample may be carry-over from other donors' samples. CDR3s include the opening cysteine and the closing phenylalanine or tryptophan. D genes are given only for firm matches. Some rows mark clone size as missing; the rest say once, few, many or name a class of expanded clone.

D: .; J: TRBJ2-7; V: TRBV20-1; size: few; DNA: TGCAGTGCTAGTACGGACCATCTCTACGAGCAGTACTTC; CDR3: CSASTDHLYEQYF
D: .; J: TRBJ1-4; V: TRBV20-1; size: .; DNA: TGCAGTGCTAGAGATGGGGGAGGGGACGAAAAACTGTTTTTT; CDR3: CSARDGGGDEKLFF
D: .; J: TRBJ2-6; V: TRBV12-3/TRBV12-4; size: few; DNA: TGTGCCAGCTTGCGGGCATCTGGGGCCAACGTCCTGACTTTC; CDR3: CASLRASGANVLTF
D: .; J: TRBJ2-1; V: TRBV7-6; size: .; DNA: TGTGCCAGCAGCCTCGGACACAGCTCCTACAATGAGCAGTTCTTC; CDR3: CASSLGHSSYNEQFF
D: TRBD1; J: TRBJ1-2; V: TRBV29-1; size: few; DNA: TGCAGCGTCCGCCCGGGGCAGGGGGAGAGCTACACCTTC; CDR3: CSVRPGQGESYTF
D: .; J: TRBJ2-1; V: TRBV5-1; size: .; DNA: TGCGCCAGCAGCTCGGGCCTCCTGAGCTCCTACAATGAGCAGTTCTTC; CDR3: CASSSGLLSSYNEQFF
D: .; J: TRBJ2-1; V: TRBV7-2; size: few; DNA: TGTGCCAGCAGCTCCCCTGGGGGGTACAATGAGCAGTTCTTC; CDR3: CASSSPGGYNEQFF
D: TRBD1; J: TRBJ2-1; V: TRBV4-1; size: few; DNA: TGCGCCAGCAGCCAAGAGTGGGACAGCAATGAGCAGTTCTTC; CDR3: CASSQEWDSNEQFF
D: .; J: TRBJ1-2; V: TRBV28; size: many; DNA: TGTGCCAGCAGTTCATTCGACAGGACGGTCTATGGCTACACCTTC; CDR3: CASSSFDRTVYGYTF
D: .; J: TRBJ2-2; V: TRBV29-1; size: few; DNA: TGCAGCGTTGATCGCGTAACGGATAACACCGGGGAGCTGTTTTTT; CDR3: CSVDRVTDNTGELFF
D: .; J: TRBJ1-2; V: TRBV18; size: .; DNA: TGTGCCAGCTCTCAACAACGGGACCGAGCTAACTATGGCTACACCTTC; CDR3: CASSQQRDRANYGYTF
D: .; J: TRBJ1-2; V: TRBV3-1; size: many; DNA: TGTGCCAGCAGCCAAGTCACAGCCGCGGGCTATGGCTACACCTTC; CDR3: CASSQVTAAGYGYTF
D: .; J: TRBJ1-3; V: TRBV5-1; size: .; DNA: TGCGCCAGCAGCTTGGACGGGCCTATAAACACCATATATTTT; CDR3: CASSLDGPINTIYF